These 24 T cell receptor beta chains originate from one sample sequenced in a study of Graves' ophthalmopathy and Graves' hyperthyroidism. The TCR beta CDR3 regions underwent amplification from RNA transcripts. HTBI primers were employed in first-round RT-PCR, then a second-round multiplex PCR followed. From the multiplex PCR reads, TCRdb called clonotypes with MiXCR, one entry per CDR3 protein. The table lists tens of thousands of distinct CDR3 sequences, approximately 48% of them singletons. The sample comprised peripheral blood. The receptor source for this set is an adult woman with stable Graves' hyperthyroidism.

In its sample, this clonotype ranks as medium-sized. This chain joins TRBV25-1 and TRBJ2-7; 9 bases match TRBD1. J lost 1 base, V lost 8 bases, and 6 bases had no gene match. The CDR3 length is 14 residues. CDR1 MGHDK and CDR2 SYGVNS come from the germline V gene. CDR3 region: CASLGQGISYEQYF. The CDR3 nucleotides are TGTGCCAGCCTCGGACAGGGGATTTCCTACGAGCAGTACTTC.

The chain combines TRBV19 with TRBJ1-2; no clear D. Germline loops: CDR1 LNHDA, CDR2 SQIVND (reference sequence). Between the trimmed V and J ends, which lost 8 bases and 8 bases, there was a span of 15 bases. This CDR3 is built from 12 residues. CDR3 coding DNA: TGTGCCAGTGGGGATTGGAGTAGCGGCTACACCTTC. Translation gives CASGDWSSGYTF.

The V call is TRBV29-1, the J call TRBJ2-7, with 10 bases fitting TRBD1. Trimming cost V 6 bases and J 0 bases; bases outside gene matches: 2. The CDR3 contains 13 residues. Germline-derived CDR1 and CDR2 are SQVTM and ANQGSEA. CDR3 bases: TGCAGCGTGGGGACAGGGGTCTCCTACGAGCAGTACTTC. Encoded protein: CSVGTGVSYEQYF.

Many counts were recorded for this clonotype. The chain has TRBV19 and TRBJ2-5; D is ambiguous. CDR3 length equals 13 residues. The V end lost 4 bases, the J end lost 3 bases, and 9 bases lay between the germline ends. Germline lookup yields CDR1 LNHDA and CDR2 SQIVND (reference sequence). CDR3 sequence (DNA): TGTGCCAGTAGTACCCTTTTAAAAGAGACCCAGTACTTC. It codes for CASSTLLKETQYF.

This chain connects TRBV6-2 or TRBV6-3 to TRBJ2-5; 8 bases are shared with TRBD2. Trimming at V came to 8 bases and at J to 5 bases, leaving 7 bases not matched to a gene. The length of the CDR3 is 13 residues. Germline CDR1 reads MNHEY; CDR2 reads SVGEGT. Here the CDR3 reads CASGAGGMETQYF. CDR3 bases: TGTGCCAGCGGGGCGGGGGGCATGGAGACCCAGTACTTC.

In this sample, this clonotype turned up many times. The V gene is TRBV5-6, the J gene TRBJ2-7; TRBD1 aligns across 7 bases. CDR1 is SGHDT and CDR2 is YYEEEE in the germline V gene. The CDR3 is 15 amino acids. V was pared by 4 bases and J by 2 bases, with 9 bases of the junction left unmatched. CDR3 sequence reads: CASSPEWDRPYEQYF. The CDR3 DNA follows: TGTGCCAGCAGCCCCGAGTGGGACAGACCCTACGAGCAGTACTTC.

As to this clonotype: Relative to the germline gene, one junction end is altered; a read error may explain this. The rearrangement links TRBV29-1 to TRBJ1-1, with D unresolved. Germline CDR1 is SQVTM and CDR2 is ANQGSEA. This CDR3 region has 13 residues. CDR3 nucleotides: TGCAGCGTGGAGGTACAGAGGAACACTGAAGTTTTCTTT. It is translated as CSVEVQRNTEVFF.

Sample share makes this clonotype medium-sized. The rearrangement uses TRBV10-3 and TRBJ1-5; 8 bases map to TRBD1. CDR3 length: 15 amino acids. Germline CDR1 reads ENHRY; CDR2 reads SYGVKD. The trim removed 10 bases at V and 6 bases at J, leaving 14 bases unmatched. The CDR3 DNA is TGTGCCACCTATTCAGGACAGGGTTCATTTCAGCCCCAGCATTTT. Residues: CATYSGQGSFQPQHF.

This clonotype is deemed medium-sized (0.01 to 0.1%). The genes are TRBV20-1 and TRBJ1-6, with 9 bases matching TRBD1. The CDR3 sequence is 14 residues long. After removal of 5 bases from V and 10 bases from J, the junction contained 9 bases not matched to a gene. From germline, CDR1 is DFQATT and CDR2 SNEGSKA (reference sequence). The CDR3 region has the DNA TGCAGTGCTGACAGGGGGGGGGCTAGGTCACCCCTCCACTTT. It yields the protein CSADRGGARSPLHF.

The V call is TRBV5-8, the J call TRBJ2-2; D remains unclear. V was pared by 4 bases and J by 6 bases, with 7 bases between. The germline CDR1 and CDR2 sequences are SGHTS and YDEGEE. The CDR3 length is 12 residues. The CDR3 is CASSLGPGELFF. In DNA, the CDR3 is TGTGCCAGCAGCCTCGGCCCCGGGGAGCTGTTTTTT. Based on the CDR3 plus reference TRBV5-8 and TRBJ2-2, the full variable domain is EAGVTQSPTHLIKTRGQQATLRCSPISGHTSVYWYQQALGLGLQFLLWYDEGEERNRGNFPPRFSGRQFPNYSSELNVNALELEDSALYLCASSLGPGELFFGEGSRLTVL.

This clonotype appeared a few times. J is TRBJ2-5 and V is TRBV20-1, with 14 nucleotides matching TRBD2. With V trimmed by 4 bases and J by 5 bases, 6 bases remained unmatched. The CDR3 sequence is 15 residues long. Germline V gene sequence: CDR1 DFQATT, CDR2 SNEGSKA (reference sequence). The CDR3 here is CSAMGLAGEGETQYF. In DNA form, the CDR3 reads TGCAGTGCTATGGGACTAGCGGGAGAGGGGGAGACCCAGTACTTC.

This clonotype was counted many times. The CDR3 spells CAWSVGGGQADTQYF. The CDR3 DNA reads TGTGCCTGGAGTGTCGGTGGCGGCCAGGCAGATACGCAGTATTTT. The V and J genes are TRBV30 and TRBJ2-3; D is uncertain. The CDR3 is made up of 15 amino acids. Germline values: CDR1 GTSNPN, CDR2 SVGIG (reference sequence). V shed 0 bases and J shed 4 bases, with 14 bases lying between them. Full variable domain (missing parts from reference TRBV30 and TRBJ2-3): SQTIHQWPATLVQPVGSPLSLECTVEGTSNPNLYWYRQAAGRGLQLLFYSVGIGQISSEVPQNLSASRPQDRQFILSSKKLLLSDSGFYLCAWSVGGGQADTQYFGPGTRLTVL.

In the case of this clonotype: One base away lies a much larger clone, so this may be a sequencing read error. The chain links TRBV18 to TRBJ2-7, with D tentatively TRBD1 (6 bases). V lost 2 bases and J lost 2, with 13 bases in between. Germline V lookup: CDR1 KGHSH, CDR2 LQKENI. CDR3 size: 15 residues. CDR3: CASSPRTEGAYEQYF. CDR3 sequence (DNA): TGTGCCAGCTCACCAAGGACCGAGGGGGCCTACGAGCAGTACTTC. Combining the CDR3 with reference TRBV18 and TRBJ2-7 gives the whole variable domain NAGVMQNPRHLVRRRGQEARLRCSPMKGHSHVYWYRQLPEEGLKFMVYLQKENIIDESGMPKERFSAEFPKEGPSILRIQQVVRGDSAAYFCASSPRTEGAYEQYFGPGTRLTVT.

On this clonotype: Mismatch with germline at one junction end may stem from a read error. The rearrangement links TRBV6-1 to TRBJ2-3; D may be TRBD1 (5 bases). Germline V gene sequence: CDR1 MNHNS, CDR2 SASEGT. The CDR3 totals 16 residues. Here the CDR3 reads CASRDSKAISTDPQYF. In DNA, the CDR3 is TGTGCCAGCAGAGACAGCAAGGCTATAAGCACAGATCCGCAGTACTTT.

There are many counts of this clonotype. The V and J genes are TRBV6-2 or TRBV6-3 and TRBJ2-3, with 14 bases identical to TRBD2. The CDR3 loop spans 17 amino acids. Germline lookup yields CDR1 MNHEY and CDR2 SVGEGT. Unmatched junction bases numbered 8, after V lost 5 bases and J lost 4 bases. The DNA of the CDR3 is TGTGCCAGCAGTCTATACGGACTAGCGGGAGGAGCAGATACGCAGTATTTT. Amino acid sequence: CASSLYGLAGGADTQYF.

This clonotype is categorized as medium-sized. The CDR3: CASSVLGWEETQYF. Here the CDR3 DNA reads TGTGCCAGCAGCGTTCTCGGATGGGAAGAGACCCAGTACTTC. The genes are TRBV9 and TRBJ2-5; D unclear. This CDR3 spans 14 amino acids. V lost 2 bases to trimming and J lost 3 bases, with 11 bases between them. CDR1 is SGDLS, CDR2 YYNGEE, per germline.

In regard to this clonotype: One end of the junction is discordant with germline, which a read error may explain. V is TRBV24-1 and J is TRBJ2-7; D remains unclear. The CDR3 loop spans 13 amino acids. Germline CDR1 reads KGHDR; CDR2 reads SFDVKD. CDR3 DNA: TGTGCCTCCTCCAGCGAGAGCGTCTACAAGCAGTACTTC. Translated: CASSSESVYKQYF.

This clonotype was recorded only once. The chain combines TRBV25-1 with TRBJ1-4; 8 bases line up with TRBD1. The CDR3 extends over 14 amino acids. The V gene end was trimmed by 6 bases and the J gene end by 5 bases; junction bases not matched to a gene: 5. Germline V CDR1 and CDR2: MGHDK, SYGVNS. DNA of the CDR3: TGTGCCAGCAGGGGGGACAGGAACAATGAAAAACTGTTTTTT. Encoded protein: CASRGDRNNEKLFF.

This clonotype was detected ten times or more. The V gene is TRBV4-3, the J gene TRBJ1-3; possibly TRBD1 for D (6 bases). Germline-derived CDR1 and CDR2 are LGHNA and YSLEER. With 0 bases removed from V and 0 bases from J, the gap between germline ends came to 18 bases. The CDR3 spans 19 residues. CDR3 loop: CASSQELIRGSYSGNTIYF. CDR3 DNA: TGCGCCAGCAGCCAAGAACTTATCAGGGGCTCCTACTCTGGAAACACCATATATTTT.

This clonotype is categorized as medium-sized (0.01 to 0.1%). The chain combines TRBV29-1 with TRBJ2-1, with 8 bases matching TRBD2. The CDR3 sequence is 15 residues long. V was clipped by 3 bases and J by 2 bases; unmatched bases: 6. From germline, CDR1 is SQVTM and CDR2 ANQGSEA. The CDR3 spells CSVDGLAGPYNEQFF. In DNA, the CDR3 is TGCAGCGTTGATGGGCTAGCGGGTCCCTACAATGAGCAGTTCTTC.

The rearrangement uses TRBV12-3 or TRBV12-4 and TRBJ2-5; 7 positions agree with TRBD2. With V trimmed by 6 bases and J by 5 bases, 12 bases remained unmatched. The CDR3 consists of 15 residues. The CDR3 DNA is TGTGCCAGCAGCACCCAGACGGGGGGTGGGGAGACCCAGTACTTC. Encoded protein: CASSTQTGGGETQYF.

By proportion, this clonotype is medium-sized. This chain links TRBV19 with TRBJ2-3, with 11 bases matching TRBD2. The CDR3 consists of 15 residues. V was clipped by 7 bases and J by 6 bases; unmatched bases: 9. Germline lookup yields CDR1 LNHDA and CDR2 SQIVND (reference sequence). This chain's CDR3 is CASKDGSGRGDTQYF. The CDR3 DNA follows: TGTGCCAGTAAGGATGGTAGCGGGAGGGGGGATACGCAGTATTTT.

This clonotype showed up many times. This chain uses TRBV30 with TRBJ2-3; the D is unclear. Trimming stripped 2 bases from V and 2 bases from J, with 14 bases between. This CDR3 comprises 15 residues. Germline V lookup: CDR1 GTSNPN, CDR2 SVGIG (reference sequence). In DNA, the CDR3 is TGTGCCTGGAGTTGGGTCTCCTCCATCACAGATACGCAGTATTTT. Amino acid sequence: CAWSWVSSITDTQYF.

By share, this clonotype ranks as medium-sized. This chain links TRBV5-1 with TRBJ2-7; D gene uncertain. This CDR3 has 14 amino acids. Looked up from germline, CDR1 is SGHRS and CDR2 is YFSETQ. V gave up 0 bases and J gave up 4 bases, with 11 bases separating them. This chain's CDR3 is CASSLVGREYEQYF. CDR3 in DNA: TGCGCCAGCAGCTTGGTGGGCAGAGAATACGAGCAGTACTTC.